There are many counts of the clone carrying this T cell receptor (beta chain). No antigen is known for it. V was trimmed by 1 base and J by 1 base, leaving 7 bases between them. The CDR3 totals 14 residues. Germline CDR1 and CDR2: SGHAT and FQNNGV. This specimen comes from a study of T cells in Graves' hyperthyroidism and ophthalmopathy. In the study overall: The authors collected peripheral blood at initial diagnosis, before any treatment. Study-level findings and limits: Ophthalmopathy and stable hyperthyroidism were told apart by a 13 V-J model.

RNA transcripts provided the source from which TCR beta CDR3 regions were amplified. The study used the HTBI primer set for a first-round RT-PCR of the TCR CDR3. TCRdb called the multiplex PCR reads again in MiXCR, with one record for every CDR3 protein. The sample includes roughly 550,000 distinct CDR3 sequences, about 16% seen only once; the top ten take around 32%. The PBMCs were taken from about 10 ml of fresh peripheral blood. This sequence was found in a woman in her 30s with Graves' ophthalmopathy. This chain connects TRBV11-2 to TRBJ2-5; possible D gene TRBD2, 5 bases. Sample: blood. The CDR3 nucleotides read TGTGCCAGCAGCTTAGGCGGGTCCCAAGAGACCCAGTACTTC. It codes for CASSLGGSQETQYF.